This entry lists 21 T cell receptor beta chains sequenced from one sample in a study of shared clonotypes between healthy human individuals. Method: immunoSEQ multiplex PCR; TCRdb's copy keeps in-frame clones and lacks some. Of around 510,000 clones in the sample, around 77% were seen once. Sequenced input: PBMCs. The receptor set was obtained from a woman aged 40 to 49 in good health. Some clones in this sample may be carry-over from other donors' samples.

The rearrangement joins TRBV2 to TRBJ2-7; D is tentatively TRBD1 or TRBD2 (5 bases each). CDR3 length: 14 amino acids. V gave up 3 bases and J gave up 0 bases, with 9 bases separating them. Germline-derived CDR1 and CDR2 are SNHLY and FYNNEI. The CDR3 sequence is CASSDPGTSYEQYF. In DNA, the CDR3 is TGTGCCAGCAGTGACCCGGGGACCTCCTACGAGCAGTACTTC.

The chain carries TRBV7-2 and TRBJ2-2, with TRBD2 matching 9 bases. In germline, CDR1 is SGHTA, CDR2 FQGNSA. After removal of 3 bases from V and 3 bases from J, the junction contained 5 bases not matched to a gene. The CDR3 loop spans 16 amino acids. The CDR3 bases are TGTGCCAGCAGCTTTAGCGGGAGAAGGGACACCGGGGAGCTGTTTTTT. Amino acid sequence: CASSFSGRRDTGELFF.

This clone was seen once. A read error is likely here: a far larger clone is one base away. V is TRBV6-1 and J is TRBJ2-7, with D hard to call. CDR3 length equals 15 residues. The germline V gene has CDR1 MNHNS and CDR2 SASEGT. The DNA of the CDR3 is TGTGCCAACAGTGAAAGAGCGACAAGCTCCTACGAGCAGTACTTC. This gives the protein CANSERATSSYEQYF.

The chain is built from TRBV9 and TRBJ2-1; D ambiguous. The CDR3 has 13 residues. V lost 0 bases and J lost 6, with 7 bases in between. Per the germline V gene, CDR1 is SGDLS and CDR2 is YYNGEE. CDR3 amino acids: CASSVGLINEQFF. As DNA, the CDR3 is TGTGCCAGCAGCGTAGGGCTCATCAATGAGCAGTTCTTC.

This chain connects TRBV28 to TRBJ2-5; D possibly corresponds to TRBD2 (6 bases). CDR3 size: 15 residues. Trimming stripped 6 bases from V and 2 bases from J, with 16 bases between. Germline assignment: CDR1 MDHEN and CDR2 SYDVKM. The CDR3 region has the DNA TGTGCCAGCAGGTCATCACCGGGACTTCAAGAGACCCAGTACTTC. This gives the protein CASRSSPGLQETQYF.

About this clone itself: One end of the junction fails to match germline, which may point to a read error. The chain couples TRBV2 to TRBJ1-2, with D unclear. This CDR3 has 8 residues. CDR1 is SNHLY, CDR2 FYNNEI, per germline. CDR3 in amino acids: CASSVRNF. CDR3 sequence (DNA): TGTGCCAGCAGTGTCAGGAACTTC.

Details on this clone: One end of the junction fails to match germline, which may point to a read error. The V and J genes are TRBV5-4 and TRBJ2-2; TRBD2 matches 9 bases. The CDR3 spans 17 residues. CDR1 is SGHNT and CDR2 is YYREEE in the germline V gene (reference sequence). The CDR3: CASSRLSGGANTGELFF. The CDR3 coding sequence is TGCGCCAGCAGCCGCCTTAGCGGGGGCGCGAACACCGGGGAGCTGTTTTTT.

The rearrangement joins TRBV7-9 to TRBJ1-2; no firm D call. This CDR3 spans 15 amino acids. Germline V gives CDR1 SEHNR, CDR2 FQNEAQ (reference sequence). V was shortened by 5 bases and J by 5 bases, with 18 bases between the two germline ends. The chain's CDR3 is CASSRESYGSYGYTF. CDR3 coding DNA: TGTGCCAGCAGCCGGGAGTCTTATGGGTCTTATGGCTACACCTTC.

The chain carries TRBV7-2 and TRBJ2-5; 8 bases fit TRBD1. J gave up 4 bases and V 4 bases, and 5 bases lay outside the gene matches. CDR1 is SGHTA and CDR2 is FQGNSA in the germline V gene. The CDR3 loop spans 14 amino acids. As DNA, the CDR3 is TGTGCCAGCAGCTCCAGGGGGCGCTCAGAGACCCAGTACTTC. As protein: CASSSRGRSETQYF.

The chain links TRBV19 to TRBJ2-1, with D maybe TRBD2 (6 bases). The CDR3 is 11 residues long. CDR1 and CDR2 from the germline V gene are LNHDA and SQIVND (reference sequence). V lost 5 bases, J lost 14 bases, and 13 bases lay in between. This CDR3 is CASSGAGRKFF. CDR3 DNA: TGTGCCAGTAGTGGTGCGGGAAGGAAGTTCTTC. Using reference TRBV19 and TRBJ2-1 for the parts outside the CDR3, the full variable domain is DGGITQSPKYLFRKEGQNVTLSCEQNLNHDAMYWYRQDPGQGLRLIYYSQIVNDFQKGDIAEGYSVSREKKESFPLTVTSAQKNPTAFYLCASSGAGRKFFGPGTRLTVL.

This chain uses TRBV9 with TRBJ1-2; D might be TRBD1 (5 bases). This CDR3 spans 15 amino acids. V lost 0 bases and J 4 bases, leaving 13 bases between the germline ends. Germline V lookup: CDR1 SGDLS, CDR2 YYNGEE. The CDR3 DNA reads as TGTGCCAGCAGCGTAGAAGGGAGGGGTTCCTATGGCTACACCTTC. Translated, it gives CASSVEGRGSYGYTF.

The chain employs TRBV5-4 and TRBJ2-5, with 8 positions matching TRBD1. This CDR3 comprises 14 residues. Germline V gives CDR1 SGHNT, CDR2 YYREEE (reference sequence). The ends lost 2 bases at V and 5 bases at J; junction bases unmatched: 5. CDR3 nucleotides: TGTGCCAGCAGCTTTCAGGGGGCAAGGGAGACCCAGTACTTC. Translation: CASSFQGARETQYF.

This clone was observed a single time. This rearrangement joins TRBV4-3 to TRBJ2-2; TRBD2 matches at 16 bases. CDR1 and CDR2 from the germline V gene are LGHNA and YSLEER. V lost 2 bases to trimming and J lost 5 bases; unmatched junction nucleotides: 5. The length of the CDR3 is 18 residues. In DNA, the CDR3 is TGCGCCAGCAGCCAATCCGGGACTAGCGGGAGGGTGACCGGGGAGCTGTTTTTT. Protein product: CASSQSGTSGRVTGELFF.

A single count supports this clone. This clone may be a read error of a much larger clone one base away. The sample holds other DNA sequences that translate to the same CDR3. The J gene is TRBJ1-1, the V gene TRBV19; D is unresolved. In germline, CDR1 is LNHDA, CDR2 SQIVND (reference sequence). The CDR3 has 13 residues. The DNA of the CDR3 is TGTGCCAGTAGTATCAGCAGAGACACTGAGGCTTTCTTT. It yields the protein CASSISRDTEAFF.

This chain uses TRBV9 with TRBJ2-5; 10 bases align to TRBD2. Trimming removed 0 bases from V and 5 bases from J; junction bases left unmatched: 7. The germline gives CDR1 SGDLS, CDR2 YYNGEE. The CDR3 loop spans 16 amino acids. This chain's CDR3 is CASSVGASGGRETQYF. The CDR3 region has the DNA TGTGCCAGCAGCGTAGGGGCTAGCGGGGGCCGGGAGACCCAGTACTTC.

V and J are TRBV28 and TRBJ2-7; the match to TRBD2 covers 10 bases. This CDR3 is built from 16 residues. Germline CDR1 is MDHEN and CDR2 is SYDVKM. V shed 6 bases and J 6 bases; nucleotides not matched to a gene: 14. DNA of the CDR3: TGTGCCAGCAGCAAAAATGGGGCTAGCGGGAGACGCGAGCAGTACTTC. This translates into CASSKNGASGRREQYF.

This clone has a count of ten or more. The chain is built from TRBV7-7 and TRBJ1-1; a weak D match, TRBD1 (6 bases). V lost 2 bases and J 6 bases, leaving 10 bases between the germline ends. Germline CDR1 SSHAT, CDR2 FNYEAQ (reference sequence). The CDR3 has 13 amino acids. CDR3 coding DNA: TGTGCCAGCAGCTTAACAGGGCCCCCTGAAGCTTTCTTT. Protein sequence: CASSLTGPPEAFF. The full variable domain, completed using reference TRBV7-7 and TRBJ1-1, is GAGVSQSPRYKVTKRGQDVTLRCDPISSHATLYWYQQALGQGPEFLTYFNYEAQPDKSGLPSDRFSAERPEGSISTLTIQRTEQRDSAMYRCASSLTGPPEAFFGQGTRLTVV.

V and J are TRBV30 and TRBJ1-2; D is ambiguous. V was trimmed by 1 base and J by 11 bases, leaving 11 bases between them. Per the germline V gene, CDR1 is GTSNPN and CDR2 is SVGIG (reference sequence). This CDR3 contains 11 residues. CDR3 loop: CAWSDTGRYTF. The CDR3 DNA sequence: TGTGCCTGGAGTGACACGGGTCGTTACACCTTC.

The chain links TRBV2 to TRBJ2-1, with 8 bases that match TRBD2. CDR3 length: 13 amino acids. Germline V lookup: CDR1 SNHLY, CDR2 FYNNEI. The ends lost 6 bases at V and 9 bases at J; junction bases unmatched: 7. The CDR3 DNA reads as TGTGCCAGCAGACGGACTAGCCGGGGTGAGCAGTTCTTC. This sequence encodes CASRRTSRGEQFF. The full variable domain, rest sourced from reference TRBV2 and TRBJ2-1, is EPEVTQTPSHQVTQMGQEVILRCVPISNHLYFYWYRQILGQKVEFLVSFYNNEISEKSEIFDDQFSVERPDGSNFTLKIRSTKLEDSAMYFCASRRTSRGEQFFGPGTRLTVL.

CDR3 DNA: TGCGCCAGCAGCTTGGGGACTAGCGGACCCTCGAACACCGGGGAGCTGTTTTTT. As protein: CASSLGTSGPSNTGELFF. The chain couples TRBV5-1 to TRBJ2-2; 10 nucleotides align to TRBD2. Unmatched junction bases numbered 5, after V lost 0 bases and J lost 0 bases. There are 18 residues in the CDR3. Germline V gene sequence: CDR1 SGHRS, CDR2 YFSETQ.

The J gene is TRBJ2-7, the V gene TRBV5-4; 7 bases are shared with TRBD2. Germline V CDR1 and CDR2: SGHNT, YYREEE (reference sequence). Losses at the gene ends were 3 bases for V and 2 bases for J; bases not matched to a gene: 11. The CDR3 spans 16 residues. CDR3 residues: CASSSLTGGIAYEQYF. The CDR3, as DNA: TGTGCCAGCAGCTCTTTAACGGGAGGAATTGCCTACGAGCAGTACTTC.